One and the same sample provided the 10 T cell receptor beta chains below, sequenced in a study of cytotoxic CD8 clonotypes in ibrutinib-treated CLL. Sequenced by immunoSEQ multiplex PCR; TCRdb stores in-frame clones only, minus some. Here the sample spans some 200,000 clones, roughly 79% being singletons. This specimen consisted of PBMCs, obtained after 12 months of ibrutinib treatment. All receptors derive from a human donor with chronic lymphocytic leukemia.

Here the CDR3 DNA reads TGTGCCAGCAGCATGGGGACCCGGGACGGTCCCTACGAGCAGTACTTC. Translated: CASSMGTRDGPYEQYF. This chain connects TRBV5-6 to TRBJ2-7; possibly TRBD1 or TRBD2 for D (5 bases each). Germline V gives CDR1 SGHDT, CDR2 YYEEEE. This CDR3 has 16 residues. The V gene lost 4 bases and the J gene lost 2 bases, with 19 bases spanning the gap.

The chain's CDR3 is CASRGQFTEAFF. The CDR3 DNA is TGTGCCAGCAGGGGGCAGTTCACTGAAGCTTTCTTT. The V call is TRBV2, the J call TRBJ1-1, with D maybe TRBD1 (5 bases). The CDR3 has 12 residues. Per germline, CDR1 SNHLY and CDR2 FYNNEI. Trimming removed 6 bases from V and 4 bases from J, with 9 bases in between.

As to this clone: The same CDR3 is also encoded by other DNA sequences in this sample. J is TRBJ2-7 and V is TRBV6-5, with 8 bases aligning to TRBD1. The CDR3 has 15 residues. V shed 0 bases, J shed 3 bases, and the junction held 4 bases outside the gene matches. Per the germline V gene, CDR1 is MNHEY and CDR2 is SVGAGI. The CDR3 spells CASSYSSGQGYEQYF. In DNA form, the CDR3 reads TGTGCCAGCAGTTACTCTTCCGGACAGGGCTACGAGCAGTACTTC.

This clone was counted once. The rearrangement joins TRBV28 to TRBJ2-7, with D uncertain. From germline, CDR1 is MDHEN and CDR2 SYDVKM. The CDR3 runs to 14 residues. The V and J ends lost 2 bases and 0 bases respectively, with 8 bases between them. CDR3 in amino acids: CASSLLGNSYEQYF. The CDR3 DNA is TGTGCCAGCAGTTTACTGGGGAACTCCTACGAGCAGTACTTC.

V gene TRBV6-1 combines with J gene TRBJ1-2, with a weak D call TRBD1 (6 bases). V was clipped by 7 bases and J by 1 base, with 16 bases between them. The CDR3 has 15 residues. From germline, CDR1 is MNHNS and CDR2 SASEGT. CDR3 coding DNA: TGTGCCAGCATCCCCAGGGGAGAGAGTAACTATGGCTACACCTTC. Protein sequence: CASIPRGESNYGYTF.

About this clone: Germline is not matched at one junction end, which may reflect a read error. The chain is built from TRBV2 and TRBJ2-7, with TRBD2 identical over 9 bases. Germline V CDR1 and CDR2: SNHLY, FYNNEI. This CDR3 contains 13 residues. CDR3 sequence: CASSGLAAYVQYF. CDR3 coding DNA: TGTGCCAGCAGTGGACTAGCGGCCTACGTGCAGTACTTC.

As DNA, the CDR3 is TGTGCCAGCAGCTTGGTCACAGGGGTCCACGAGCAGTACTTC. Its protein product is CASSLVTGVHEQYF. The genes are TRBV5-5 and TRBJ2-7; 7 nucleotides align to TRBD1. Unmatched junction bases numbered 5, after V lost 0 bases and J lost 5 bases. Germline lookup yields CDR1 SGHKS and CDR2 YYEKEE (reference sequence). The CDR3 is 14 residues long.

The chain couples TRBV19 to TRBJ1-5; D remains ambiguous. The CDR3 totals 12 residues. The germline V gene encodes CDR1 LNHDA and CDR2 SQIVND (reference sequence). The ends were cut back, 6 bases at V and 1 base at J, with 4 bases in the middle. CDR3 coding DNA: TGTGCCAGTAGGAACAGCAATCAGCCCCAGCATTTT. Its translation: CASRNSNQPQHF.

The chain uses TRBV5-1 and TRBJ2-3; D not resolved. Germline V CDR1 and CDR2: SGHRS, YFSETQ. CDR3 length equals 16 residues. Between the trimmed V and J ends, which lost 0 bases and 2 bases, there was a span of 13 bases. The CDR3 region is CASSLGLTGDTDTQYF. Here the CDR3 DNA reads TGCGCCAGCAGCTTGGGATTAACCGGAGACACAGATACGCAGTATTTT.

The V and J genes are TRBV6-1 and TRBJ1-2, with 7 bases lining up with TRBD1. With 6 bases clipped from V and 3 bases from J, the junction kept 7 bases outside the gene matches. The length of the CDR3 is 14 residues. The germline gives CDR1 MNHNS, CDR2 SASEGT. As DNA, the CDR3 is TGTGCCAGCAGACCTTCGACAGGGCACTATGGCTACACCTTC. Translated, it gives CASRPSTGHYGYTF.